This T cell receptor (beta chain) was recovered during a study of T cell clonality in common variable immunodeficiency. This CDR3 has 14 residues. V dropped 4 bases and J dropped 8; count of bases not matched to a gene: 8. The V gene's germline CDR1 is SGHRS and CDR2 YFSETQ. There are many counts of this clone. The CDR3 goes on 3 residues after the read ends, and that part is filled in from the germline J gene. The protocol was immunoSEQ multiplex PCR, while the TCRdb copy is restricted to in-frame clones and leaves out a portion. The profile covers about 35,000 clones, none occurring a single time. The specimen sequenced was peripheral blood mononuclear cells. This TCR derives from a person aged 18 to 75 in good health. This chain uses TRBV5-1 with TRBJ2-3; 9 bases agree with TRBD1. The CDR3 sequence: CASSKTTGGGTQYF. The part of the CDR3 DNA that was read is TGCGCCAGCAGCAAAACGACAGGGGGAGGTACG.